These 27 T cell receptor beta chains were sequenced from one sample in a study of T cell repertoires in cytomegalovirus infection. TCRdb reanalysed the reads using MiXCR and keeps one entry per CDR3 protein. The sample shows fewer than 130,000 distinct CDR3 sequences, roughly 39% of them seen only once. Their antigens remain unidentified. The sample in question was CD8+ T cells from cultured PBMCs, obtained from culture after CMV antigen stimulation. The receptor source for this set is a human donor in good health (CMV status not recorded). Some clones in this sample may be carry-over from other donors' samples.

The J gene is TRBJ2-1, the V gene TRBV28, with TRBD2 matching over 7 bases. After removal of 5 bases from V and 0 bases from J, the junction contained 7 bases not matched to a gene. Germline V gene sequence: CDR1 MDHEN, CDR2 SYDVKM. CDR3 length: 16 amino acids. The chain's CDR3 is CASSPLAASSYNEQFF. The DNA for the CDR3 is TGTGCCAGCAGTCCCCTAGCGGCCAGCTCCTACAATGAGCAGTTCTTC.

This clonotype was seen a few times. The CDR3 sequence: CAWSAPGNSPLHF. CDR3 nucleotides: TGTGCCTGGAGTGCACCGGGTAATTCACCCCTCCACTTT. This chain links TRBV30 with TRBJ1-6; D not certain. CDR3 size: 13 residues. Germline V gene data show CDR1 as GTSNPN and CDR2 as SVGIG (reference sequence). Deletions cut 1 base from V and 6 bases from J, with 7 bases between.

This clonotype was seen just once. The chain joins TRBV5-4 to TRBJ2-3; 10 nucleotides agree with TRBD2. V shed 0 bases, J shed 3 bases, and the junction held 1 base outside the gene matches. Germline V lookup: CDR1 SGHNT, CDR2 YYREEE (reference sequence). The CDR3 has 15 residues. In DNA, the CDR3 is TGTGCCAGCAGCTTGGTAGCGGGGGGAACAGATACGCAGTATTTT. This codes for CASSLVAGGTDTQYF.

This clonotype was counted between two and nine times. The chain has TRBV7-8 and TRBJ2-7; 8 positions match TRBD2. The CDR3 is made up of 16 amino acids. The V gene's germline CDR1 is SGHVS and CDR2 FQNEAQ. J lost 3 bases, V lost 1 base, and 8 bases had no gene match. The CDR3 nucleotides are TGTGCCAGCAGCTTAGTCGTCGCGGGGGGCCGCTACGAGCAGTACTTC. Its protein product is CASSLVVAGGRYEQYF. Full variable domain (outside the CDR3, taken from reference TRBV7-8 and TRBJ2-7): GAGVSQSPRYKVAKRGQDVALRCDPISGHVSLFWYQQALGQGPEFLTYFQNEAQLDKSGLPSDRFFAERPEGSVSTLKIQRTQQEDSAVYLCASSLVVAGGRYEQYFGPGTRLTVT.

V gene TRBV6-5 combines with J gene TRBJ2-2; D might be TRBD1 or TRBD2, each matching 6 bases. The germline V gene has CDR1 MNHEY and CDR2 SVGAGI. This CDR3 spans 14 amino acids. V lost 6 bases to trimming and J lost 7 bases, with 15 bases between them. DNA of the CDR3: TGTGCCAGCAGCCCCCTACAGGGAGGCGGGGAGCTGTTTTTT. It encodes CASSPLQGGGELFF.

This clonotype was picked up many times. The chain joins TRBV4-1 to TRBJ1-1; TRBD1 agrees at 9 bases. The CDR3 runs to 15 residues. V was pared by 0 bases and J by 1 base, with 0 bases of the junction left unmatched. Germline values: CDR1 MGHRA, CDR2 YSYEKL. Here the CDR3 DNA reads TGCGCCAGCAGCCAAGAGGGACAGGGGAACACTGAAGCTTTCTTT. This encodes CASSQEGQGNTEAFF.

This clonotype turned up a few times. CDR3 nucleotide sequence: TGTGCCAGTAGGGAGCGGGGGGTCTACGAGCAGTACTTC. Its protein product is CASRERGVYEQYF. The V call is TRBV19, the J call TRBJ2-7; 9 nucleotides line up with TRBD2. The CDR3 extends over 13 amino acids. Germline CDR1 LNHDA, CDR2 SQIVND (reference sequence). The J segment lost 3 bases and the V segment lost 6 bases, leaving 3 bases of the junction unmatched.

This clonotype came up many times. The genes are TRBV7-8 and TRBJ1-5; 7 bases are shared with TRBD1. The trim removed 5 bases at V and 8 bases at J, leaving 9 bases unmatched. The CDR3 has 14 amino acids. From germline, CDR1 is SGHVS and CDR2 FQNEAQ. The CDR3 DNA follows: TGTGCCAGCAGCCCCGGGACAGCTAAGGAGCCCCAGCATTTT. As protein: CASSPGTAKEPQHF.

This clonotype was observed a few times. This chain links TRBV7-8 with TRBJ2-7, with 8 bases identical to TRBD1. V trimming: 6 bases; J trimming: 2 bases; junction bases outside the gene matches: 6. CDR1 and CDR2 (germline): SGHVS, FQNEAQ. The CDR3 is 14 amino acids. The CDR3 region has the DNA TGTGCCAGCAGTCCAGGGGGCGCGGCCTACGAGCAGTACTTC. This gives the protein CASSPGGAAYEQYF. The full variable domain, completed using reference TRBV7-8 and TRBJ2-7, is GAGVSQSPRYKVAKRGQDVALRCDPISGHVSLFWYQQALGQGPEFLTYFQNEAQLDKSGLPSDRFFAERPEGSVSTLKIQRTQQEDSAVYLCASSPGGAAYEQYFGPGTRLTVT.

The V call is TRBV24-1, the J call TRBJ2-1; 7 bases align to TRBD1. V dropped 0 bases and J dropped 8; count of bases not matched to a gene: 0. The germline V gene encodes CDR1 KGHDR and CDR2 SFDVKD. There are 13 residues in the CDR3. This CDR3 is CATSDLDRDEQFF. The CDR3 region has the DNA TGTGCCACCAGTGATTTGGACAGGGATGAGCAGTTCTTC.

The genes are TRBV15 and TRBJ2-7, with D tentatively TRBD2 (5 bases). The CDR3 is 13 residues long. The V gene lost 5 bases and the J gene lost 12 bases, with 20 bases spanning the gap. CDR1 LNHNV and CDR2 YYDKDF come from the germline V gene (reference sequence). The CDR3 here is CATSDASSLDTYF. CDR3 coding DNA: TGTGCCACCAGCGACGCTAGCTCTCTCGACACGTACTTC.

This clonotype was observed a handful of times. The chain has TRBV6-5 and TRBJ2-3; D perhaps matches TRBD2 (6 bases). CDR1 MNHEY and CDR2 SVGAGI come from the germline V gene. The CDR3 is 19 amino acids. The V end lost 6 bases, the J end lost 0 bases, and 25 bases lay between the germline ends. CDR3: CASSPRASDTPSSTDTQYF. The CDR3 DNA reads TGTGCCAGCAGCCCGAGGGCTAGCGATACACCTTCTAGCACAGATACGCAGTATTTT.

The J gene is TRBJ2-1, the V gene TRBV5-1, with TRBD2 matching 9 bases. Germline CDR1 is SGHRS and CDR2 is YFSETQ. After removal of 4 bases from V and 4 bases from J, the junction contained 9 bases not matched to a gene. There are 16 residues in the CDR3. CDR3 DNA: TGCGCCAGCAGCCGGCCCCCTAGCGGGGATTACAATGAGCAGTTCTTC. Encoded protein: CASSRPPSGDYNEQFF.

This chain connects TRBV28 to TRBJ2-6, with D perhaps matching TRBD1 (6 bases). V was cut by 5 bases and J by 0 bases, with 17 bases left in between. This CDR3 spans 18 amino acids. The germline V gene has CDR1 MDHEN and CDR2 SYDVKM. CDR3 nucleotide sequence: TGTGCCAGCAGTGATCCCGGGACAACAAGCTCTGGGGCCAACGTCCTGACTTTC. It specifies CASSDPGTTSSGANVLTF.

The sample holds a few counts of this clonotype. The V call is TRBV28, the J call TRBJ1-2, with 7 positions matching TRBD1. The V and J ends lost 7 bases and 8 bases, in that order; junction bases with no gene match: 7. Germline lookup yields CDR1 MDHEN and CDR2 SYDVKM. This CDR3 has 12 residues. This CDR3 reads CASTQGQDGYTF. CDR3 nucleotide sequence: TGTGCCAGCACTCAAGGACAGGACGGCTACACCTTC.

The chain links TRBV27 to TRBJ2-5; no firm D call. The germline gives CDR1 MNHEY, CDR2 SMNVEV (reference sequence). The CDR3 has 16 amino acids. V shed 6 bases and J shed 2 bases, with 19 bases lying between them. The CDR3, as DNA: TGTGCCAGCAGGGTATTTGCCGGCTTTAATCAAGAGACCCAGTACTTC. Translating it yields CASRVFAGFNQETQYF.

The chain uses TRBV3-1 and TRBJ2-7, with 10 nucleotides matching TRBD2. Germline lookup yields CDR1 LGHDT and CDR2 YNNKEL (reference sequence). V lost 1 base, J lost 2 bases, and 2 bases stayed unmatched. CDR3 length: 15 residues. Here the CDR3 DNA reads TGTGCCAGCAGCCAAGGGACTAGCGGAGCCTACGAGCAGTACTTC. It yields the protein CASSQGTSGAYEQYF.

This clonotype occurred many times. The rearrangement joins TRBV5-1 to TRBJ2-2; unclear D gene. The germline CDR1 and CDR2 sequences are SGHRS and YFSETQ. CDR3 length equals 14 residues. Trimming cost V 2 bases and J 4 bases, with 9 bases left between them. CDR3 residues: CASSFIPSTGELFF. DNA of the CDR3: TGCGCCAGCAGCTTCATACCAAGCACCGGGGAGCTGTTTTTT. Full variable domain (missing parts from reference TRBV5-1 and TRBJ2-2): KAGVTQTPRYLIKTRGQQVTLSCSPISGHRSVSWYQQTPGQGLQFLFEYFSETQRNKGNFPGRFSGRQFSNSRSEMNVSTLELGDSALYLCASSFIPSTGELFFGEGSRLTVL.

This clonotype was seen a handful of times. The chain has TRBV4-1 and TRBJ1-5; a possible D gene is TRBD1 (5 bases). Germline V gene sequence: CDR1 MGHRA, CDR2 YSYEKL. This CDR3 is 13 amino acids long. V was cut by 3 bases and J by 6 bases, with 9 bases left in between. CDR3 loop: CASSQGVGQPQHF. DNA for the CDR3: TGCGCCAGCAGCCAGGGGGTGGGTCAGCCCCAGCATTTT.

This clonotype occurred a few times. The V call is TRBV7-2, the J call TRBJ1-5; D gene unclear. The V and J ends lost 2 bases and 1 base respectively, with 12 bases between them. The CDR3 has 16 residues. The V gene's germline CDR1 is SGHTA and CDR2 FQGNSA. CDR3 protein: CASSLNAGRSNQPQHF. The CDR3 coding sequence is TGTGCCAGCAGCTTAAACGCCGGCAGAAGCAATCAGCCCCAGCATTTT.

The rearrangement links TRBV5-4 to TRBJ2-5; D could derive from TRBD1 or TRBD2 (6 bases each). The CDR3 totals 15 residues. Trimming removed 3 bases at V and 5 bases at J, with 17 bases between. CDR1 SGHNT and CDR2 YYREEE come from the germline V gene (reference sequence). The CDR3 bases are TGTGCCAGCAGCTACCGTGGGGGCGGGAAGGAGACCCAGTACTTC. This translates into CASSYRGGGKETQYF.

This clonotype was observed a handful of times. This chain uses TRBV12-3 or TRBV12-4 with TRBJ2-1; D tentatively fits TRBD1 or TRBD2 (5 bases each). This CDR3 has 15 amino acids. The germline V and J ends were trimmed by 7 bases and 2 bases, with 15 bases remaining between them. The DNA of the CDR3 is TGTGCCAGCAATTCGCCGGGGACCCCCTACAATGAGCAGTTCTTC. It codes for CASNSPGTPYNEQFF.

This clonotype was detected a few times. The V and J genes are TRBV7-3 and TRBJ2-1, with 7 bases fitting TRBD2. The ends lost 3 bases at V and 5 bases at J; junction bases unmatched: 7. The length of the CDR3 is 15 residues. Germline CDR1 SGHTA, CDR2 FQGTGA. CDR3 in amino acids: CASSLGGLADNEQFF. DNA for the CDR3: TGTGCCAGCAGCTTGGGCGGGCTAGCGGACAATGAGCAGTTCTTC.

This clonotype has more than one count but fewer than ten. The genes are TRBV19 and TRBJ2-1; D possibly corresponds to TRBD1 (5 bases). V was clipped by 1 base and J by 1 base, with 5 bases between them. This CDR3 spans 14 amino acids. Germline V gene lookup returns CDR1 LNHDA and CDR2 SQIVND (reference sequence). DNA for the CDR3: TGTGCCAGTAGTATAGGACAGTCCTACAATGAGCAGTTCTTC. Encoded protein: CASSIGQSYNEQFF.

V gene TRBV12-3 or TRBV12-4 combines with J gene TRBJ2-5; 7 bases line up with TRBD1. Unmatched junction bases numbered 8, after V lost 2 bases and J lost 5 bases. This CDR3 is 15 amino acids long. Written as DNA, the CDR3 is TGTGCCAGCAGTTTACCACGAGGGGGCGAGGAGACCCAGTACTTC. Translation gives CASSLPRGGEETQYF.

The J gene is TRBJ2-7, the V gene TRBV5-6; TRBD1 matches 7 bases. The junction had 12 bases not matched to a gene; V was cut back by 3 bases and J by 0 bases. Germline V gene data show CDR1 as SGHDT and CDR2 as YYEEEE. This CDR3 region has 17 residues. CDR3 protein: CASSSTLSTGSSYEQYF. CDR3 DNA: TGTGCCAGCAGCTCCACCCTCTCGACAGGGAGCTCCTACGAGCAGTACTTC.

The gene calls are TRBV5-6 and TRBJ2-2, with 8 bases identical to TRBD2. Germline trimming cut 2 bases from V and 4 bases from J; bases unmatched to any gene: 4. The CDR3 is 15 residues long. In germline, CDR1 is SGHDT, CDR2 YYEEEE. The CDR3 reads CASSFGGASTGELFF. CDR3 DNA: TGTGCCAGCAGCTTCGGGGGGGCGAGCACCGGGGAGCTGTTTTTT.